These T cell receptor beta chains were read from a single sample in a study of shared clonotypes between healthy human individuals. Assay: immunoSEQ multiplex PCR; the TCRdb copy retains only in-frame clones and omits some. The sample lists 2,100,000 or so clones; 90% to 96% were seen once. Sequenced sample: naive CD4+ T cells sorted from blood. The receptors come from a man aged 18 to 30 in good health. Both conserved end residues are part of each CDR3. The order of the fields is CDR3 protein, V gene, J gene, clone size. Part of the rows lack a size; the others show once, few, many or a class for expanded clones.

CATSSIIDQPQHF	TRBV15	TRBJ1-5	.
CASDLYTGSGTEAFF	TRBV18	TRBJ1-1	.
CASSGQWVNEQFF	TRBV10-2	TRBJ2-1	.
CASSSPGATEAFF	TRBV6-5	TRBJ1-1	.
CASSLGSLAGGGNEQYF	TRBV7-9	TRBJ2-7	.
CAWIGSGANVLTF	TRBV30	TRBJ2-6	once
CSLLDEPDTQYF	TRBV29-1	TRBJ2-3	.
CASSDGTAYNEQFF	TRBV11-2	TRBJ2-1	.
CASRPQTGTQETQYF	TRBV11-2	TRBJ2-5	.
CASSLALRFPGGDTEAFF	TRBV7-9	TRBJ1-1	once
CSAIRVPEQYF	TRBV20-1	TRBJ2-7	.
CASSGGVGTSYEQYF	TRBV7-2	TRBJ2-7	.
CASSPEVGTNYGYTF	TRBV5-4	TRBJ1-2	.
CASSPGTGGLGTEAFF	TRBV7-8	TRBJ1-1	.
CASGPPGTDYGYTF	TRBV19	TRBJ1-2	.
CAISENYNEQFF	TRBV10-3	TRBJ2-1	.
CASSLNGGAAGANVLTF	TRBV7-2	TRBJ2-6	.
CASSTGGEQFF	TRBV6-5	TRBJ2-1	.
CASSEGLALETQYF	TRBV2	TRBJ2-5	.
CASSAGGGSNQPQHF	TRBV6-5	TRBJ1-5	.
CAWDRDVSEQYF	TRBV30	TRBJ2-7	once
CAIRVGGNTEAFF	TRBV10-3	TRBJ1-1	.
CASSLAGQDTLGDEQFF	TRBV5-1	TRBJ2-1	.
CASSLAGGASDTQYF	TRBV7-2	TRBJ2-3	once
CASSLAGNDGYTF	TRBV5-1	TRBJ1-2	.
CASSLMSSTDTQYF	TRBV7-3	TRBJ2-3	.
CAISLGTSGEETQYF	TRBV10-3	TRBJ2-5	.
CASSEGGQGHYEQYF	TRBV6-1	TRBJ2-7	.
CASSLSTQKNTGELFF	TRBV27	TRBJ2-2	.
CSVVAEPNTEAFF	TRBV29-1	TRBJ1-1	once
CASSLAPGEDYGYTF	TRBV5-1	TRBJ1-2	.